These 30 T cell receptor beta chains share one sample of origin, sequenced in a study of cytomegalovirus exposure and HLA in healthy donors. PCR employed 60 Vbeta and 13 Jbeta primers. Assay: immunoSEQ multiplex PCR; the TCRdb copy retains only in-frame clones and omits some. The sample yields 240,000 or so clones, 82% seen once. The sequenced sample consisted of PBMCs. Receptors were obtained from a woman in her forties in good health and CMV-seropositive.

The chain employs TRBV6-5 and TRBJ1-2; TRBD1 matches at 10 bases. Germline V lookup: CDR1 MNHEY, CDR2 SVGAGI. The CDR3 is 14 residues long. Trimming cost V 6 bases and J 4 bases; bases outside gene matches: 5. CDR3 DNA sequence: TGTGCCAGCAGAGAGGACAGGGGGGTCTATGGCTACACCTTC. This sequence encodes CASREDRGVYGYTF.

The J gene is TRBJ2-2, the V gene TRBV7-3, with 11 bases fitting TRBD2. From germline, CDR1 is SGHTA and CDR2 FQGTGA. The CDR3 length is 14 residues. Trimming removed 6 bases from V and 8 bases from J; junction bases left unmatched: 5. This CDR3 reads CASSERLAGGELFF. The DNA for the CDR3 is TGTGCCAGCAGTGAGAGACTAGCGGGAGGGGAGCTGTTTTTT.

This clone was observed a single time. One end of the junction is discordant with germline, which a read error may explain. This CDR3 is also generated by other DNA sequences in the sample. V gene TRBV9 combines with J gene TRBJ1-1, with D possibly being TRBD1 (6 bases). The CDR3 spans 14 residues. Germline CDR1 is SGDLS and CDR2 is YYNGEE. The CDR3 sequence is CASSVAQGNAEAFF. The CDR3 DNA sequence: TGTGCCAGCAGCGTAGCCCAGGGGAACGCTGAAGCTTTCTTT.

The chain couples TRBV11-2 to TRBJ2-7; 9 bases are shared with TRBD2. Trimming at V came to 5 bases and at J to 5 bases, leaving 10 bases not matched to a gene. The CDR3 covers 15 residues. CDR1 and CDR2 from the germline V gene are SGHAT and FQNNGV. CDR3 protein: CASSQIAGVGDEQYF. CDR3 sequence (DNA): TGTGCCAGCAGCCAGATAGCGGGAGTAGGTGACGAGCAGTACTTC.

The chain combines TRBV11-2 with TRBJ1-3; the match to TRBD1 covers 8 bases. V was pared by 5 bases and J by 1 base, with 13 bases of the junction left unmatched. Germline values: CDR1 SGHAT, CDR2 FQNNGV. The CDR3 is 18 residues long. The CDR3 DNA reads as TGTGCCAGCAGCCCCCGAGGGCCGGGACAGGTTTCTGGAAACACCATATATTTT. It translates to CASSPRGPGQVSGNTIYF.

The V call is TRBV7-2, the J call TRBJ2-1, with D hard to call. Germline values: CDR1 SGHTA, CDR2 FQGNSA. This CDR3 spans 13 amino acids. Trimming stripped 7 bases from V and 4 bases from J, with 11 bases between. The DNA of the CDR3 is TGTGCCAGCAACCCCGGAGTTTACAATGAGCAGTTCTTC. Amino acids: CASNPGVYNEQFF.

The chain joins TRBV27 to TRBJ2-5; possibly TRBD1 for D (6 bases). The CDR3 contains 14 residues. Germline CDR1 and CDR2: MNHEY and SMNVEV (reference sequence). The V gene lost 6 bases and the J gene lost 1 base, with 12 bases spanning the gap. This CDR3 reads CASSRGQLQETQYF. CDR3 DNA: TGTGCCAGCAGCCGTGGACAGCTCCAAGAGACCCAGTACTTC.

The chain carries TRBV7-2 and TRBJ2-7; D is possibly TRBD1 (6 bases). Trimming cost V 1 base and J 4 bases, with 11 bases left between them. The CDR3 runs to 14 residues. Germline CDR1 is SGHTA and CDR2 is FQGNSA. As DNA, the CDR3 is TGTGCCAGCAGCTTAGGAGTAGGGGGATACGAGCAGTACTTC. It yields the protein CASSLGVGGYEQYF. Filled out from reference TRBV7-2 and TRBJ2-7, the complete variable domain reads GAGVSQSPSNKVTEKGKDVELRCDPISGHTALYWYRQSLGQGLEFLIYFQGNSAPDKSGLPSDRFSAERTGGSVSTLTIQRTQQEDSAVYLCASSLGVGGYEQYFGPGTRLTVT.

This rearrangement joins TRBV6-5 to TRBJ1-3; possible D gene TRBD1, 6 bases. The germline V gene has CDR1 MNHEY and CDR2 SVGAGI. V was shortened by 2 bases and J by 0 bases, with 8 bases between the two germline ends. The CDR3 runs to 15 residues. This chain's CDR3 is CASSYDRRSGNTIYF. The CDR3 bases are TGTGCCAGCAGTTACGACAGGCGCTCTGGAAACACCATATATTTT.

This clone has just a few counts. The chain couples TRBV7-2 to TRBJ1-1; the match to TRBD1 covers 10 bases. The CDR3 has 14 amino acids. V trimming: 5 bases; J trimming: 6 bases; junction bases outside the gene matches: 6. Germline CDR1 SGHTA, CDR2 FQGNSA. CDR3 sequence: CASSPDRGRPEAFF. The CDR3, as DNA: TGTGCCAGCAGCCCAGACAGGGGGCGGCCTGAAGCTTTCTTT.

Of note for this clone: Germline is not matched at one junction end, which may reflect a read error. This sequence joins TRBV7-9 and TRBJ2-5; D ambiguous. CDR1 and CDR2 from the germline V gene are SEHNR and FQNEAQ (reference sequence). This CDR3 is 14 amino acids long. Here the CDR3 DNA reads TGTTCCAGCAGCTTACGTGGCGGACAAGAGACCCAGTACTTC. The encoded protein is CSSSLRGGQETQYF. Full variable domain (outside the CDR3, taken from reference TRBV7-9 and TRBJ2-5): DTGVSQNPRHKITKRGQNVTFRCDPISEHNRLYWYRQTLGQGPEFLTYFQNEAQLEKSRLLSDRFSAERPKGSFSTLEIQRTEQGDSAMYLCSSSLRGGQETQYFGPGTRLLVL.

The chain carries TRBV30 and TRBJ1-4, with 7 bases identical to TRBD1. V lost 0 bases, J lost 4 bases, and 5 bases stayed unmatched. The germline gives CDR1 GTSNPN, CDR2 SVGIG (reference sequence). This CDR3 comprises 15 residues. CDR3 sequence: CAWSVEQGNNEKLFF. CDR3 DNA sequence: TGTGCCTGGAGTGTAGAACAGGGGAATAATGAAAAACTGTTTTTT. The full variable domain, its missing parts supplied by reference TRBV30 and TRBJ1-4, is SQTIHQWPATLVQPVGSPLSLECTVEGTSNPNLYWYRQAAGRGLQLLFYSVGIGQISSEVPQNLSASRPQDRQFILSSKKLLLSDSGFYLCAWSVEQGNNEKLFFGSGTQLSVL.

The chain uses TRBV2 and TRBJ2-2; D not resolved. The CDR3 sequence is 15 residues long. Germline CDR1 reads SNHLY; CDR2 reads FYNNEI. Trimming took 2 bases from V and 1 from J, leaving 8 bases between them. This CDR3 reads CASSENPGNTGELFF. For the CDR3, the DNA is TGTGCCAGCAGTGAAAACCCCGGGAACACCGGGGAGCTGTTTTTT.

This chain uses TRBV29-1 with TRBJ2-2; 8 bases agree with TRBD2. Per germline, CDR1 SQVTM and CDR2 ANQGSEA. The CDR3 is made up of 13 amino acids. Unmatched junction bases numbered 2, after V lost 4 bases and J lost 4 bases. The CDR3 nucleotides are TGCAGCGTTGTTCGGGGGGGCACCGGGGAGCTGTTTTTT. Its translation is CSVVRGGTGELFF.

This clone was detected once. The rearrangement links TRBV25-1 to TRBJ2-7; 11 bases line up with TRBD1. The germline V gene has CDR1 MGHDK and CDR2 SYGVNS. The V segment lost 4 bases and the J segment 7 bases; nucleotides outside the gene matches: 9. The CDR3 runs to 15 residues. The CDR3 DNA reads TGTGCCAGCAGTGGACTCGGGACAGGGGGTGAAGAGCAGTACTTC. It codes for CASSGLGTGGEEQYF.

The chain joins TRBV11-3 to TRBJ1-1; 7 nucleotides match TRBD1. The V segment lost 5 bases and the J segment 5 bases; nucleotides outside the gene matches: 8. From germline, CDR1 is SGHNT and CDR2 YENEEA. The CDR3 is made up of 14 amino acids. CDR3 sequence (DNA): TGTGCCAGCAGCCCGCCCGACAGGGAGACTGAAGCTTTCTTT. This gives the protein CASSPPDRETEAFF.

The chain joins TRBV19 to TRBJ2-2, with D perhaps TRBD1 (6 bases). Germline assignment: CDR1 LNHDA and CDR2 SQIVND (reference sequence). The CDR3 extends over 16 amino acids. V was clipped by 4 bases and J by 1 base, with 13 bases between them. CDR3 sequence: CASSTQDSLNTGELFF. The CDR3 coding sequence is TGTGCCAGTAGTACCCAGGACAGCTTGAACACCGGGGAGCTGTTTTTT.

The gene calls are TRBV15 and TRBJ1-5, with 8 bases fitting TRBD1. The J segment lost 4 bases and the V segment lost 4 bases, leaving 3 bases of the junction unmatched. Germline V gives CDR1 LNHNV, CDR2 YYDKDF (reference sequence). There are 14 residues in the CDR3. The CDR3 DNA sequence: TGTGCCACCAGCACGGGACAGGTGAATCAGCCCCAGCATTTT. This encodes CATSTGQVNQPQHF.

This clone was recorded only once. The CDR3, as DNA: TGCGCCAGCAGCGGGGGACAGGGGACGGATGGCTACACCTTC. It encodes CASSGGQGTDGYTF. The V and J genes are TRBV5-1 and TRBJ1-2; TRBD1 matches at 10 bases. The CDR3 runs 14 residues. Trimming at V came to 4 bases and at J to 6 bases, leaving 6 bases not matched to a gene. Germline CDR1 reads SGHRS; CDR2 reads YFSETQ.

The chain links TRBV18 to TRBJ2-3; TRBD2 might be the D (6 bases). The ends were cut back, 2 bases at V and 0 bases at J, with 9 bases in the middle. In germline, CDR1 is KGHSH, CDR2 LQKENI. The CDR3 spans 15 residues. For the CDR3, the DNA is TGTGCCAGCTCACCAGTCGGGGGTAGCACAGATACGCAGTATTTT. This sequence encodes CASSPVGGSTDTQYF.

This chain's CDR3 is CASSIGTGRSGANVLTF. For the CDR3, the DNA is TGTGCCAGTAGTATCGGGACAGGGCGGTCTGGGGCCAACGTCCTGACTTTC. The rearrangement uses TRBV19 and TRBJ2-6, with TRBD1 matching over 9 bases. Germline CDR1 and CDR2: LNHDA and SQIVND (reference sequence). V was pared by 3 bases and J by 1 base, with 4 bases of the junction left unmatched. The CDR3 is 17 amino acids. The entire variable domain, with the rest obtained from reference TRBV19 and TRBJ2-6, is as follows: DGGITQSPKYLFRKEGQNVTLSCEQNLNHDAMYWYRQDPGQGLRLIYYSQIVNDFQKGDIAEGYSVSREKKESFPLTVTSAQKNPTAFYLCASSIGTGRSGANVLTFGAGSRLTVL.

The sample holds a few counts of this clone. The CDR3 here is CASSQTGTGGGADGYTF. The CDR3 nucleotides read TGTGCCAGCAGTCAAACCGGCACAGGGGGAGGCGCGGATGGCTACACCTTC. The chain links TRBV6-4 to TRBJ1-2; 8 bases are a match to TRBD1. The CDR3 is 17 residues long. J gave up 6 bases and V 5 bases, and 17 bases lay outside the gene matches. Germline assignment: CDR1 MRHNA and CDR2 SNTAGT.

This chain links TRBV6-5 with TRBJ1-2; 9 bases agree with TRBD1. The CDR3 extends over 13 amino acids. V shed 10 bases, J shed 4 bases, and the junction held 7 bases outside the gene matches. Germline loops: CDR1 MNHEY, CDR2 SVGAGI. This CDR3 is CATRQGGIYGYTF. CDR3 bases: TGTGCCACGCGACAGGGGGGAATCTATGGCTACACCTTC.

J is TRBJ1-2 and V is TRBV30; D gene uncertain. CDR1 GTSNPN and CDR2 SVGIG come from the germline V gene (reference sequence). The length of the CDR3 is 13 residues. Trimming shortened V by 0 bases and J by 8 bases, and 13 bases separated the two germline ends. The CDR3 reads CAWSVTRERGYTF. DNA for the CDR3: TGTGCCTGGAGTGTGACTAGGGAACGGGGCTACACCTTC.

The rearrangement uses TRBV7-2 and TRBJ1-2; no reliable D call. Germline CDR1 reads SGHTA; CDR2 reads FQGNSA. Trimming took off 5 bases at V and 8 bases at J, with 12 bases between the two ends. The CDR3 is made up of 12 amino acids. CDR3 in amino acids: CASSLAPQGYTF. The CDR3 DNA reads as TGTGCCAGCAGCCTGGCCCCGCAGGGCTACACCTTC.

The rearrangement joins TRBV5-1 to TRBJ2-7; 9 bases are a match to TRBD1. V dropped 0 bases and J dropped 1; count of bases not matched to a gene: 2. Per germline, CDR1 SGHRS and CDR2 YFSETQ. The CDR3 spans 15 residues. The CDR3 sequence is CASSLDRGLSYEQYF. CDR3 DNA sequence: TGCGCCAGCAGCTTGGACAGGGGGCTATCCTACGAGCAGTACTTC.

V gene TRBV7-2 combines with J gene TRBJ2-1, with 10 bases identical to TRBD2. The germline V gene encodes CDR1 SGHTA and CDR2 FQGNSA. The CDR3 covers 16 residues. V trimming: 6 bases; J trimming: 9 bases; junction bases outside the gene matches: 14. CDR3 sequence: CASSRLLAGETGEQFF. For the CDR3, the DNA is TGTGCCAGCAGTCGTCTCCTAGCGGGAGAAACGGGTGAGCAGTTCTTC.

The chain carries TRBV18 and TRBJ1-5; 8 bases are a match to TRBD1. The CDR3 consists of 16 residues. J gave up 3 bases and V 3 bases, and 7 bases lay outside the gene matches. CDR1 and CDR2 (germline): KGHSH, LQKENI. The chain's CDR3 is CASSPSQGANNQPQHF. CDR3 bases: TGTGCCAGCTCACCGTCCCAGGGGGCAAACAATCAGCCCCAGCATTTT.

This clone was detected only a few times. This chain joins TRBV30 and TRBJ1-2; 7 positions match TRBD1. The V and J ends lost 5 bases and 6 bases, in that order; junction bases with no gene match: 9. This CDR3 contains 13 residues. Germline lookup yields CDR1 GTSNPN and CDR2 SVGIG (reference sequence). For the CDR3, the DNA is TGTGCCTGGGGGGACAGTAGGAGGAATGGCTACACCTTC. Protein product: CAWGDSRRNGYTF.

The rearrangement uses TRBV7-2 and TRBJ1-1; D possibly corresponds to TRBD1 (5 bases). The germline V and J ends were trimmed by 1 base and 8 bases, with 14 bases remaining between them. This CDR3 region has 14 residues. The germline CDR1 and CDR2 sequences are SGHTA and FQGNSA. Here the CDR3 reads CASSLVDTSGEAFF. CDR3 DNA sequence: TGTGCCAGCAGCTTAGTGGACACTTCAGGGGAAGCTTTCTTT. Looking up the rest from reference TRBV7-2 and TRBJ1-1 gives the full variable domain: GAGVSQSPSNKVTEKGKDVELRCDPISGHTALYWYRQSLGQGLEFLIYFQGNSAPDKSGLPSDRFSAERTGGSVSTLTIQRTQQEDSAVYLCASSLVDTSGEAFFGQGTRLTVV.